This is a list of T cell receptor beta chains from one sample in a study of OX40 agonist ivuxolimab in advanced cancers. Sequencing used immunoSEQ multiplex PCR; TCRdb keeps in-frame clones, though not all of them. This table holds about 49,000 clones, about 86% found once. The sample here was CD4+ or CD8+ T cells sorted from blood, taken in a trial of the OX40 agonist ivuxolimab. The receptors here all came from an adult with an advanced solid tumor such as melanoma, head and neck, liver or kidney cancer. Both conserved end residues are part of each CDR3. A D gene is named only where the DNA matches it firmly. A clone size is listed for some rows: how often the clone was seen (once, few, many), or a class if it is expanded.

abundance	v_gene	d_gene	j_gene	CDR3aa	CDR3nt
.	TRBV27	TRBD2	TRBJ2-3	CASSFATWASGSTDTQYF	TGTGCCAGCAGTTTTGCTACGTGGGCTAGCGGTAGCACAGATACGCAGTATTTT
.	TRBV6-6	.	TRBJ2-7	CAIEGDTYEQYF	TGTGCCATTGAAGGGGATACCTACGAGCAGTACTTC
once	TRBV4-1	TRBD2	TRBJ2-1	CASSRQLADNEQFF	TGCGCCAGCAGCCGACAACTAGCGGACAATGAGCAGTTCTTC
.	TRBV11-2	.	TRBJ2-2	CASSWGQNTGELFF	TGTGCCAGCAGCTGGGGACAGAACACCGGGGAGCTGTTTTTT
once	TRBV19	.	TRBJ2-7	CASSISFPAEQYF	TGTGCCAGTAGTATTTCGTTTCCGGCCGAGCAGTACTTC
.	TRBV7-6	TRBD1	TRBJ2-5	CASSRPGQAEGRTQYF	TGTGCCAGCAGCAGACCGGGACAGGCAGAAGGACGGACCCAGTACTTC
.	TRBV6-9	.	TRBJ1-1	CASSGQQGSVTEAFF	TGTGCCAGCAGTGGTCAACAGGGTAGTGTTACTGAAGCTTTCTTT
.	TRBV13	TRBD2	TRBJ2-1	CASSIRTSGSHEQFF	TGTGCCAGCAGCATCCGGACTAGCGGGAGCCATGAGCAGTTCTTC
once	TRBV13	.	TRBJ1-1	CASSQGGFTEAFF	TGTGCCAGCAGCCAAGGAGGGTTCACTGAAGCTTTCTTT
.	TRBV9	.	TRBJ1-1	CASSVVGGVTEAFF	TGTGCCAGCAGCGTAGTGGGCGGGGTTACTGAAGCTTTCTTT
.	TRBV5-1	TRBD1	TRBJ2-4	CASSLIGGENIQYF	TGCGCCAGCAGCTTGATAGGGGGCGAAAACATTCAGTACTTC
.	TRBV19	TRBD2	TRBJ2-2	CASTRTSGGPELFF	TGTGCCAGTACCCGGACTAGCGGGGGCCCCGAGCTGTTTTTT
once	TRBV5-6	TRBD1	TRBJ1-6	CASSFGTANSPLHF	TGTGCCAGCAGCTTCGGGACAGCGAATTCACCCCTCCACTTT
.	TRBV7-6	.	TRBJ2-2	CASSGPFTGYGTGELFF	TGTGCCAGCAGTGGCCCTTTTACAGGGTACGGTACCGGGGAGCTGTTTTTT
once	TRBV27	.	TRBJ1-2	CASSFRTDGNYGYTF	TGTGCCAGCAGTTTCCGGACCGACGGGAACTATGGCTACACCTTC
.	TRBV5-6	TRBD1	TRBJ2-1	CASNSGQGAYEQFF	TGTGCCAGCAATTCCGGACAGGGGGCCTATGAGCAGTTCTTC
once	TRBV28	.	TRBJ2-1	CASSPPLDGNEQFF	TGTGCCAGCAGTCCCCCCCTTGACGGCAATGAGCAGTTCTTC
.	TRBV4-1	.	TRBJ2-1	CASSLRQETYNEQFF	TGCGCCAGCAGCCTTCGGCAAGAAACTTACAATGAGCAGTTCTTC
.	TRBV27	.	TRBJ2-5	CASSYGFNAEETQYF	TGTGCCAGCAGTTACGGGTTCAACGCGGAAGAGACCCAGTACTTC
.	TRBV11-2	.	TRBJ2-2	CASSSWGSGELFF	TGTGCCAGCAGCTCTTGGGGGTCCGGGGAGCTGTTTTTT
.	TRBV19	TRBD1	TRBJ2-7	CASSVGTGSLYEQYF	TGTGCCAGTAGTGTAGGGACAGGGAGTCTCTACGAGCAGTACTTC
.	TRBV4-3	.	TRBJ1-1	CASSQDWGETEAFF	TGCGCCAGCAGCCAAGATTGGGGCGAGACTGAAGCTTTCTTT
.	TRBV7-3	.	TRBJ2-1	CASSYGGNEQFF	TGTGCCAGCAGTTATGGGGGAAATGAGCAGTTCTTC
few	TRBV6-5	.	TRBJ1-1	CASSYSGGTEAFF	TGTGCCAGCAGTTACTCCGGGGGCACTGAAGCTTTCTTT
.	TRBV7-6	.	TRBJ1-1	CASSFSGWTEAFF	TGTGCCAGCAGCTTCTCGGGGTGGACTGAAGCTTTCTTT
.	TRBV27	.	TRBJ1-1	CASSLGEYMNTEAFF	TGTGCCAGCAGTTTGGGGGAATACATGAACACTGAAGCTTTCTTT
.	TRBV5-1	.	TRBJ1-1	CASSSSDSPEAFF	TGCGCCAGCAGCTCGTCTGACAGCCCTGAAGCTTTCTTT
.	TRBV6-6	.	TRBJ2-1	CASSYMNEQFF	TGTGCCAGCAGTTACATGAATGAGCAGTTCTTC
.	TRBV5-6	TRBD2	TRBJ2-1	CASSTAGDYNEQFF	TGTGCCAGCAGCACCGCGGGAGACTACAATGAGCAGTTCTTC
.	TRBV4-1	.	TRBJ2-1	CASSHQGNEQFF	TGCGCCAGCAGCCATCAAGGCAATGAGCAGTTCTTC
.	TRBV25-1	.	TRBJ1-1	CASSEGWVTEAFF	TGTGCCAGCAGTGAAGGGTGGGTCACTGAAGCTTTCTTT
.	TRBV25-1	.	TRBJ2-7	CASSDNWGIYEQYF	TGTGCCAGCAGTGACAACTGGGGGATCTACGAGCAGTACTTC
.	TRBV13	.	TRBJ1-2	CASSSSPGGEGGYTF	TGTGCCAGCAGCTCTTCTCCCGGGGGGGAAGGTGGCTACACCTTC
.	TRBV27	TRBD1	TRBJ1-5	CASSPGTGFQPQHF	TGTGCCAGCAGTCCTGGGACAGGGTTTCAGCCCCAGCATTTT
.	TRBV5-4	.	TRBJ2-3	CASSLMGDDTQYF	TGTGCCAGCAGCTTAATGGGGGATGATACGCAGTATTTT
.	TRBV7-2	.	TRBJ1-2	CASSLDREKINYGYTF	TGTGCCAGCAGCTTAGACAGGGAAAAGATTAACTATGGCTACACCTTC
few	TRBV10-3	.	TRBJ1-1	CAITGGLNTEAFF	TGTGCCATCACGGGGGGCTTGAACACTGAAGCTTTCTTT
.	TRBV6-4	.	TRBJ1-5	CASSGGPRSQPQHF	TGTGCCAGCAGTGGAGGCCCTAGGAGTCAGCCCCAGCATTTT
.	TRBV5-6	.	TRBJ2-1	CASSPPQGRGEQFF	TGTGCCAGCAGCCCGCCACAGGGGAGGGGTGAGCAGTTCTTC
.	TRBV6-6	.	TRBJ2-2	CASSYLSGNTGELFF	TGTGCCAGCAGTTACCTCTCTGGAAACACCGGGGAGCTGTTTTTT
.	TRBV15	.	TRBJ2-1	CATSPPPEGLSYNEQFF	TGTGCCACCAGCCCACCGCCGGAGGGCCTCTCCTACAATGAGCAGTTCTTC
.	TRBV7-2	TRBD1	TRBJ1-1	CASSPGTVEAFF	TGTGCCAGCAGCCCGGGGACAGTTGAAGCTTTCTTT
few	TRBV14	.	TRBJ2-7	CASSQFGQGSYEQYF	TGTGCCAGCAGCCAATTTGGGCAGGGCTCCTACGAGCAGTACTTC
.	TRBV11-2	TRBD2	TRBJ2-3	CASSLIGGGARDTQYF	TGTGCCAGCAGCTTAATTGGCGGGGGGGCCAGAGATACGCAGTATTTT
.	TRBV19	.	TRBJ2-7	CASSTLEGLNYEQYF	TGTGCCAGTAGTACCCTTGAAGGGTTGAACTACGAGCAGTACTTC
.	TRBV4-1	.	TRBJ2-1	CASSPPEWDEQFF	TGCGCCAGCAGCCCTCCGGAGTGGGATGAGCAGTTCTTC
.	TRBV2	.	TRBJ1-2	CASSERGLGAGYGYTF	TGTGCCAGCAGTGAACGGGGTTTGGGGGCCGGCTATGGCTACACCTTC
.	TRBV5-6	.	TRBJ1-2	CASSPPGPGGYTF	TGTGCCAGCAGCCCACCGGGCCCCGGCGGCTACACCTTC
.	TRBV6-5	.	TRBJ1-2	CASSYGMGVIYGYTF	TGTGCCAGCAGTTACGGAATGGGGGTCATCTATGGCTACACCTTC
once	TRBV6-1	TRBD1	TRBJ1-5	CASSEGTGNSNQPQHF	TGTGCCAGCAGTGAGGGGACAGGCAATAGCAATCAGCCCCAGCATTTT
.	TRBV6-1	TRBD1	TRBJ1-5	CASSRQGDGNQPQHF	TGTGCCAGCAGTCGACAGGGGGACGGCAATCAGCCCCAGCATTTT
.	TRBV28	.	TRBJ2-3	CATLPGVYTSTDTQYF	TGTGCCACTCTGCCGGGAGTTTATACCAGCACAGATACGCAGTATTTT